This TCR beta chain appears in the sequencing data of a study of T-cell memory formation after mild COVID-19. Study results and caveats: Later expanders leaned toward CD4+, whereas clones contracting from day 15 to 85 were balanced CD4/CD8. In pre-infection memory, a portion of responding clones appeared, which suggested that cross-reactive memory joined.

The table lists this clonotype with a few counts. Its cognate antigen is unknown. 5'RACE with constant-segment primers built TCRalpha and TCRbeta cDNA libraries with UMIs. MiXCR, applied by TCRdb to the 5' RACE reads, yields one record per CDR3 protein. The profile shows around 200,000 distinct CDR3 sequences, around a fifth of them singletons. The V end was cut by 3 bases, the J end by 0 bases, with 17 bases between. The CDR3 consists of 17 residues. Germline V gene data show CDR1 as ENHRY and CDR2 as SYGVKD. This sequence was found in an adult woman who had mild COVID-19 (a few samples of this study predate the infection). Cell type and time point are not known. Sequenced material: PBMCs or a T cell subset sorted from them (not recorded which). The chain links TRBV10-3 to TRBJ1-1; no definite D call. The CDR3 DNA reads TGTGCCATCAGTGACCCACCGGCGTCCGGTATGAACACTGAAGCTTTCTTT. Translated, it gives CAISDPPASGMNTEAFF.